Presented here are 20 T cell receptor beta chains from one specimen sequenced in a study of shared T cell receptors in the human thymus. TCRdb's copy holds only in-frame clones and misses some; the assay was immunoSEQ multiplex PCR. The table records hundreds of thousands of clones, about 90% of them present only once. These records were also assigned to another study, of human thymus T cells.

Material for sequencing was thymocytes. The receptors were gathered from a boy less than two years old with a congenital heart defect.

This sequence joins TRBV28 and TRBJ1-2, with 9 bases that match TRBD1. This CDR3 spans 14 amino acids. V trimming: 8 bases; J trimming: 8 bases; junction bases outside the gene matches: 12. The germline gives CDR1 MDHEN, CDR2 SYDVKM. CDR3 nucleotides: TGTGCCAGCGTTCCCCACAGGGGGCTCTGGGGCTACACCTTC. Protein sequence: CASVPHRGLWGYTF.

This clone was recorded only once. The chain links TRBV28 to TRBJ1-1; D call uncertain. The germline V and J ends were trimmed by 6 bases and 0 bases, with 23 bases remaining between them. The germline CDR1 and CDR2 sequences are MDHEN and SYDVKM. The CDR3 has 18 amino acids. This chain's CDR3 is CASSSLSKIRYLNTEAFF. The DNA of the CDR3 is TGTGCCAGCAGCTCCCTTAGTAAGATTCGCTACTTGAACACTGAAGCTTTCTTT. The full variable domain, with the rest looked up from reference TRBV28 and TRBJ1-1, is DVKVTQSSRYLVKRTGEKVFLECVQDMDHENMFWYRQDPGLGLRLIYFSYDVKMKEKGDIPEGYSVSREKKERFSLILESASTNQTSMYLCASSSLSKIRYLNTEAFFGQGTRLTVV.

The J gene is TRBJ1-6, the V gene TRBV19, with D perhaps TRBD1 (5 bases). In germline, CDR1 is LNHDA, CDR2 SQIVND (reference sequence). The CDR3 has 14 residues. Trimming removed 3 bases at V and 8 bases at J, with 11 bases between. In DNA, the CDR3 is TGTGCCAGTAGTATTGCCGGGGGAGATTCACCCCTCCACTTT. It encodes CASSIAGGDSPLHF.

The chain is built from TRBV19 and TRBJ2-3; possibly TRBD2 for D (7 bases). This CDR3 comprises 15 residues. Trimming removed 3 bases from V and 3 bases from J, with 13 bases in between. CDR1 is LNHDA, CDR2 SQIVND, per germline (reference sequence). CDR3 residues: CASSMGGGATDTQYF. DNA of the CDR3: TGTGCCAGTAGTATGGGGGGGGGCGCTACAGATACGCAGTATTTT.

This rearrangement joins TRBV28 to TRBJ2-6, with unresolved D. V was cut by 3 bases and J by 4 bases, with 13 bases left in between. CDR1 is MDHEN and CDR2 is SYDVKM in the germline V gene. The CDR3 consists of 16 residues. The CDR3 region is CASSFYRVGGANVLTF. As DNA, the CDR3 is TGTGCCAGCAGTTTTTACCGGGTAGGAGGGGCCAACGTCCTGACTTTC.

The chain couples TRBV6-6 to TRBJ1-6; D is ambiguous. The CDR3 length is 16 residues. V lost 1 base and J lost 0, with 7 bases in between. The germline V gene has CDR1 MNHNY and CDR2 SVGAGI (reference sequence). In DNA, the CDR3 is TGTGCCAGCAGTTACTGGGCGAGCTCCTATAATTCACCCCTCCACTTT. This encodes CASSYWASSYNSPLHF.

This clone has a handful of counts. The V gene is TRBV28, the J gene TRBJ1-1; no definite D call. The germline gives CDR1 MDHEN, CDR2 SYDVKM. V was trimmed by 6 bases and J by 7 bases, leaving 12 bases between them. The CDR3 loop spans 12 amino acids. The CDR3 here is CASRPRAGEAFF. CDR3 nucleotides: TGTGCCAGCAGACCGCGGGCCGGTGAAGCTTTCTTT.

The chain is built from TRBV27 and TRBJ2-7, with TRBD1 matching over 8 bases. CDR3 length equals 17 residues. V was pared by 3 bases and J by 2 bases, with 12 bases of the junction left unmatched. Germline V gene sequence: CDR1 MNHEY, CDR2 SMNVEV (reference sequence). The CDR3 nucleotides are TGTGCCAGCAGTTTGTTGTACGCCGGACAGGGACCCTACGAGCAGTACTTC. Translating gives CASSLLYAGQGPYEQYF.

The J gene is TRBJ2-4, the V gene TRBV27, with 8 nucleotides matching TRBD1. Germline assignment: CDR1 MNHEY and CDR2 SMNVEV (reference sequence). Losses at the gene ends were 11 bases for V and 8 bases for J; bases not matched to a gene: 8. This CDR3 comprises 12 residues. The chain's CDR3 is CAAGQAVDIQYF. DNA of the CDR3: TGTGCCGCGGGACAGGCGGTGGACATTCAGTACTTC.

V usage is TRBV28 and J usage is TRBJ1-2; 7 nucleotides agree with TRBD1. The CDR3 is 15 residues long. Germline V CDR1 and CDR2: MDHEN, SYDVKM. Trimming took 3 bases from V and 4 from J; bases not matched to a gene: 8. CDR3 loop: CASSLLTGTAYGYTF. Written as DNA, the CDR3 is TGTGCCAGCAGTTTGCTTACCGGGACAGCCTATGGCTACACCTTC.

This clone was counted a few times. The chain carries TRBV19 and TRBJ2-7; 10 bases are a match to TRBD1. V lost 3 bases to trimming and J lost 3 bases; unmatched junction nucleotides: 2. The CDR3 has 14 amino acids. Germline V gives CDR1 LNHDA, CDR2 SQIVND (reference sequence). The CDR3 is CASSMRDRGYEQYF. The CDR3 coding sequence is TGTGCCAGTAGTATGCGGGACAGGGGCTACGAGCAGTACTTC.

The gene calls are TRBV7-9 and TRBJ2-7; perhaps TRBD1 as D (7 bases). V lost 0 bases and J lost 0, with 18 bases in between. CDR1 SEHNR and CDR2 FQNEAQ come from the germline V gene (reference sequence). The CDR3 runs to 18 residues. The DNA for the CDR3 is TGTGCCAGCAGCTTAGCGCGGGGAACAGGGGATCCCTCCTACGAGCAGTACTTC. Its translation is CASSLARGTGDPSYEQYF.

V is TRBV19 and J is TRBJ2-2, with 12 bases lining up with TRBD2. Germline assignment: CDR1 LNHDA and CDR2 SQIVND (reference sequence). V lost 7 bases, J lost 7 bases, and 10 bases stayed unmatched. The CDR3 is made up of 16 amino acids. The CDR3 sequence is CASNSTSGGRNGELFF. For the CDR3, the DNA is TGTGCCAGTAACTCAACTAGCGGGGGGAGGAACGGGGAGCTGTTTTTT.

The CDR3 reads CASRQPGQGNTEAFF. The CDR3 nucleotides are TGTGCCAGCAGGCAACCGGGACAGGGTAATACTGAAGCTTTCTTT. This chain joins TRBV28 and TRBJ1-1; the match to TRBD1 covers 9 bases. The CDR3 totals 15 residues. Germline values: CDR1 MDHEN, CDR2 SYDVKM. V gave up 6 bases and J gave up 5 bases; unmatched junction bases: 10.

With respect to this clone: This CDR3 is also generated by other DNA sequences in the sample. The rearrangement uses TRBV27 and TRBJ2-7; TRBD1 is a possible D gene (5 bases). From germline, CDR1 is MNHEY and CDR2 SMNVEV (reference sequence). Trimming shortened V by 4 bases and J by 0 bases, and 10 bases separated the two germline ends. This CDR3 is 14 amino acids long. The CDR3 DNA is TGTGCCAGCAGTTCCCAGGGAACCTCCTACGAGCAGTACTTC. Residues: CASSSQGTSYEQYF.

About this clone: Compared with germline, one end of the junction differs, possibly owing to a read error. The sample holds other DNA sequences that translate to the same CDR3. The chain uses TRBV7-6 and TRBJ1-6; D is possibly TRBD1 (6 bases). CDR3 length equals 15 residues. CDR1 and CDR2 from the germline V gene are SGHVS and FNYEAQ. Here the CDR3 reads CASSLGGRVNSPLHF. CDR3 nucleotides: TGTGCCAGCAGCTTAGGGGGGCGGGTTAATTCCCCCCTCCACTTT.

CDR3 in amino acids: CASSPPTTGIYEQYF. Written as DNA, the CDR3 is TGCGCCAGCAGCCCTCCTACTACAGGCATATACGAGCAGTACTTC. This chain uses TRBV5-1 with TRBJ2-7, with a possible D match to TRBD1 (5 bases). Trimming stripped 4 bases from V and 4 bases from J, with 18 bases between. Germline V lookup: CDR1 SGHRS, CDR2 YFSETQ. The CDR3 sequence is 15 residues long.

This clone was seen only a few times. The V gene is TRBV9, the J gene TRBJ2-1, with 8 bases identical to TRBD2. This CDR3 is built from 16 residues. CDR1 SGDLS and CDR2 YYNGEE come from the germline V gene. V dropped 0 bases and J dropped 6; count of bases not matched to a gene: 8. In nucleotides, the CDR3 is TGTGCCAGCAGCGTAGAGCCAGGGGCGGGAGGCAATGAGCAGTTCTTC. The encoded protein is CASSVEPGAGGNEQFF.

V and J are TRBV14 and TRBJ1-6, with a tentative D call TRBD1 (6 bases). The CDR3 has 15 residues. V dropped 0 bases and J dropped 4 bases, with 7 bases sitting between them. Per germline, CDR1 SGHDN and CDR2 FVKESK. The CDR3 DNA is TGTGCCAGCAGCCAAGAGGGGGCGTATAATTCACCCCTCCACTTT. This sequence encodes CASSQEGAYNSPLHF. Using reference TRBV14 and TRBJ1-6 for the parts outside the CDR3, the full variable domain is EAGVTQFPSHSVIEKGQTVTLRCDPISGHDNLYWYRRVMGKEIKFLLHFVKESKQDESGMPNNRFLAERTGGTYSTLKVQPAELEDSGVYFCASSQEGAYNSPLHFGNGTRLTVT.

The J gene is TRBJ2-7, the V gene TRBV27, with D tentatively TRBD1 (7 bases). V was trimmed by 8 bases and J by 4 bases, leaving 15 bases between them. The germline V gene has CDR1 MNHEY and CDR2 SMNVEV (reference sequence). The CDR3 spans 13 residues. CDR3 loop: CASRVPGGYEQYF. The CDR3 region has the DNA TGTGCCAGCCGGGTCCCAGGGGGGTACGAGCAGTACTTC.